These 5 T cell receptor beta chains came from one sample sequenced in a study of blood T cell repertoires in COVID-19 (dated by TCRdb to 2020 to 2021). The receptor library was made with the immunoSEQ multiplex PCR assay. This is the immuneACCESS table as TCRdb keeps it, with only in-frame sequences that have V and J called. A part of the clones is gone; compared with another copy, unresolved V genes explain less than half, and the rest is unexplained. The sample table contains 45,000 to 65,000 clones; only one count was recorded for roughly 91% of them. The ten largest clones add up to 7.8% of the sample. What was sequenced was peripheral blood. The receptors derive from a man aged 50 or older with active COVID-19.

The chain has TRBV30 and TRBJ1-1, with D tentatively TRBD1 (6 bases). CDR3 length: 13 residues. V was cut by 4 bases and J by 5 bases, with 14 bases left in between. Per germline, CDR1 GTSNPN and CDR2 SVGIG (reference sequence). CDR3 protein: CAWKMGGRTEAFF. As DNA, the CDR3 is TGTGCCTGGAAAATGGGGGGGCGAACTGAAGCTTTCTTT.

J is TRBJ1-5 and V is TRBV5-5, with D hard to call. Trimming stripped 5 bases from V and 5 bases from J, with 14 bases between. The CDR3 totals 14 residues. Germline assignment: CDR1 SGHKS and CDR2 YYEKEE (reference sequence). The CDR3 region is CASSPTPTYQPQHF. CDR3 DNA: TGTGCCAGCAGTCCCACCCCGACTTATCAGCCCCAGCATTTT.

This chain joins TRBV3-1 (or the pseudogene TRBV3-2) and TRBJ2-5; D might be TRBD2 (5 bases). From germline, CDR1 is LGHDT and CDR2 YNNKEL (reference sequence). The CDR3 is 15 residues long. The V end lost 3 bases, the J end lost 1 base, and 12 bases lay between the germline ends. CDR3 bases: TGTGCCAGCAGCCAGGGTCCCCGGGGCCAAGAGACCCAGTACTTC. This translates into CASSQGPRGQETQYF.

The CDR3 coding sequence is TGTGCCAGCAGCTTGGCGGGAAATTCCTACGAGCAGTACTTC. As protein: CASSLAGNSYEQYF. The V call is TRBV11-3, the J call TRBJ2-7; maybe TRBD2 (6 bases). V was pared by 3 bases and J by 1 base, with 10 bases between. Germline CDR1 is SGHNT and CDR2 is YENEEA. This CDR3 contains 14 residues. Drawing the rest from reference TRBV11-3 and TRBJ2-7, the complete variable domain is EAGVVQSPRYKIIEKKQPVAFWCNPISGHNTLYWYLQNLGQGPELLIRYENEEAVDDSQLPKDRFSAERLKGVDSTLKIQPAELGDSAVYLCASSLAGNSYEQYFGPGTRLTVT.

The chain couples TRBV2 to TRBJ1-6; D may be TRBD1 (5 bases). The CDR3 has 15 residues. Germline CDR1 SNHLY, CDR2 FYNNEI. V gave up 3 bases and J gave up 6 bases, with 12 bases separating them. The chain's CDR3 is CASSDQQGGNSPLHF. CDR3 sequence (DNA): TGTGCCAGCAGTGATCAGCAGGGTGGTAATTCACCCCTCCACTTT.